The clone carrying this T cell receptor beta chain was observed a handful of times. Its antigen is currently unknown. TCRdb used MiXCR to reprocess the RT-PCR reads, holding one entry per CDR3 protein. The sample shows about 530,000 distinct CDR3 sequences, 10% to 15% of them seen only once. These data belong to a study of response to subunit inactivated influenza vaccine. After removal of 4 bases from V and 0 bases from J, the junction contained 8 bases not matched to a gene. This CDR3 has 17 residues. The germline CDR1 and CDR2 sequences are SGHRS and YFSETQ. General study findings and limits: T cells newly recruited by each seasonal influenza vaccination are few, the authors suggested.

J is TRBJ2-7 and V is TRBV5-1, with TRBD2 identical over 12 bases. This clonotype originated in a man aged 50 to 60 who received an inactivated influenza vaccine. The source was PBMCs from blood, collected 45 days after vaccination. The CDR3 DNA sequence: TGCGCCAGCAGCCCAGGGACTAGCGGGCCGCTCTCCTACGAGCAGTACTTC. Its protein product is CASSPGTSGPLSYEQYF.